This T cell receptor beta chain was documented in a study of blood T cell repertoires in COVID-19. TCRdb's table, derived via immunoSEQ multiplex PCR, lists solely in-frame clones and lacks some. The table includes around 47,000 clones, 70% to 90% detected once. The junction had 15 bases not matched to a gene; V was cut back by 6 bases and J by 5 bases. From germline, CDR1 is SGHDT and CDR2 YYEEEE. The CDR3 contains 16 residues. This clonotype was obtained from a man in his fifties or sixties with active COVID-19. V gene TRBV5-6 combines with J gene TRBJ2-5, with 8 bases matching TRBD1. Sequencing input: peripheral blood. The CDR3 sequence is CASILFGQGGEETQYF. In DNA, the CDR3 is TGTGCCAGCATCTTATTCGGACAGGGAGGAGAGGAGACCCAGTACTTC. The full variable domain, in which reference TRBV5-6 and TRBJ2-5 provide the parts outside the CDR3, is DAGVTQSPTHLIKTRGQQVTLRCSPKSGHDTVSWYQQALGQGPQFIFQYYEEEERQRGNFPDRFSGHQFPNYSSELNVNALLLGDSALYLCASILFGQGGEETQYFGPGTRLLVL.